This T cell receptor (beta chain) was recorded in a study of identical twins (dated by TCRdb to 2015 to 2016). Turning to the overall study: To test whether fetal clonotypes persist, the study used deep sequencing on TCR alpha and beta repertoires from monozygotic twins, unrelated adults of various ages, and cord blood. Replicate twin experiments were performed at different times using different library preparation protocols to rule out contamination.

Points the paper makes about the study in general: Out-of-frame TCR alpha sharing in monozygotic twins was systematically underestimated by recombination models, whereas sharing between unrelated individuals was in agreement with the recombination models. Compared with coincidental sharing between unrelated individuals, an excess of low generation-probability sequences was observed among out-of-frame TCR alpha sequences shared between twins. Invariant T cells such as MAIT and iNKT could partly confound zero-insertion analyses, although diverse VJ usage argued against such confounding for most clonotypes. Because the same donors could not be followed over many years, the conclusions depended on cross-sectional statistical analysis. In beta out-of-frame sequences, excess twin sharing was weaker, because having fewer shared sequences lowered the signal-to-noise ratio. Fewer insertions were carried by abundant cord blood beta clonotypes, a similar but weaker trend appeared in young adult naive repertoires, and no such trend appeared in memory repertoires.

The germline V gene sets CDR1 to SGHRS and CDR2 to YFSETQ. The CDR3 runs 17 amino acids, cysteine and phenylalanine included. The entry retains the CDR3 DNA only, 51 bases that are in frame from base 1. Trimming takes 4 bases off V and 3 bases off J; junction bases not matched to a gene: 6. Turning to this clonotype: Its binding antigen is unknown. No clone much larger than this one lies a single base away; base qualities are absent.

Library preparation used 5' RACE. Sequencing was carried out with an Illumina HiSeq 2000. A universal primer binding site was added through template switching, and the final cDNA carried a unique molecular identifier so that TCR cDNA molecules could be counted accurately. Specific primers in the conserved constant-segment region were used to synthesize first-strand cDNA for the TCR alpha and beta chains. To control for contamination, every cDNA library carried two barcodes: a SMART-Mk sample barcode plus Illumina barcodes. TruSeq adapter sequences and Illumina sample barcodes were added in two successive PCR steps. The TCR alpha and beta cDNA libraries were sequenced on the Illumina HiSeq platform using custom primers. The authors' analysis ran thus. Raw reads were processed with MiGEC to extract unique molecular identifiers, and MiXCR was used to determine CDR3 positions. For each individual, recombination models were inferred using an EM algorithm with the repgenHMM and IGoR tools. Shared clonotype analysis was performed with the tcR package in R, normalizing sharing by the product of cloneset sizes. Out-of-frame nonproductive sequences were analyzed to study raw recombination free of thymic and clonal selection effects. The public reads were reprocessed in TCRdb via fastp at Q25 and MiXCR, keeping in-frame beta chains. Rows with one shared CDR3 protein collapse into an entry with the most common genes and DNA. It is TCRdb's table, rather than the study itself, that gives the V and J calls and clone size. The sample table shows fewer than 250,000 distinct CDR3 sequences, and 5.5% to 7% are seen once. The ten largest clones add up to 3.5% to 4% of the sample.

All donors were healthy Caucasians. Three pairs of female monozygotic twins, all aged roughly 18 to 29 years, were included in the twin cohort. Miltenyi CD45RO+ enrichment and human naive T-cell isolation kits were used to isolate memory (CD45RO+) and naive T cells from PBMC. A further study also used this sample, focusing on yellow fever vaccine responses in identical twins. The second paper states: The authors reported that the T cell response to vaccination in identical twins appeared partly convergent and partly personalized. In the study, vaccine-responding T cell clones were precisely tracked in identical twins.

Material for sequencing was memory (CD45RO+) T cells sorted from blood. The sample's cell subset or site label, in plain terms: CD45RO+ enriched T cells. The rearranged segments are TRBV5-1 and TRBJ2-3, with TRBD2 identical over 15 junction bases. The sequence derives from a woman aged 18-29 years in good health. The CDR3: CASSPGLAGGRTDTQYF. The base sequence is TGCGCCAGCAGCCCCGGACTAGCGGGGGGGCGTACAGATACGCAGTATTTT. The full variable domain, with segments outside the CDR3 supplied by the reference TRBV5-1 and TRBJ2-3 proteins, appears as KAGVTQTPRYLIKTRGQQVTLSCSPISGHRSVSWYQQTPGQGLQFLFEYFSETQRNKGNFPGRFSGRQFSNSRSEMNVSTLELGDSALYLCASSPGLAGGRTDTQYFGPGTRLTVL.